Listed below are T cell receptor beta chains from one sample, sequenced in a study of cytomegalovirus exposure and HLA in healthy donors. Profiled with immunoSEQ multiplex PCR; TCRdb holds only in-frame clones, not every one. The sample contains about 65,000 clones, 62% of which appear only once. The sequenced material came from PBMCs. Receptors originate from a man younger than 40 in good health and CMV-seronegative. CDR3s include the opening cysteine and the closing phenylalanine or tryptophan. D genes are given only for firm matches. Size values are once, few and many counts, or a class for expanded clones, and some rows have none.

V gene,D gene,J gene,clone size,CDR3 DNA,CDR3 protein
TRBV27,NA,TRBJ2-7,few,TGTGCCAGCAGTTTGAACAGTAAGTACGAGCAGTACTTC,CASSLNSKYEQYF
TRBV7-2,NA,TRBJ2-5,few,TGTGCCAGCAGCCCCGGACATACTCAAGAGACCCAGTACTTC,CASSPGHTQETQYF
TRBV4-1,TRBD2,TRBJ2-7,NA,TGCGCCAGCAGCCAAATATCGGAGCTAGCGGGGACAAACTACGAGCAGTACTTC,CASSQISELAGTNYEQYF
TRBV18,NA,TRBJ2-2,NA,TGTGCCAGCTCAGAAGGGGATTCGGACACCGGGGAGCTGTTTTTT,CASSEGDSDTGELFF
TRBV6-5,NA,TRBJ2-5,once,TGTGCCAGCAGGACAGGACCCGGGTCGGCGACCCAGTACTTC,CASRTGPGSATQYF
TRBV5-1,TRBD2,TRBJ2-7,once,TGCGCCAGCAGCCATGGGACTAGCGGCTACGAGCAGTACTTC,CASSHGTSGYEQYF
TRBV2,NA,TRBJ2-7,NA,TGTGCCAGCAGACCCCGCCGGGGGTTGCACGAGCAGTACTTC,CASRPRRGLHEQYF
TRBV11-1,NA,TRBJ2-7,NA,TGTGCCAGCAGCACCTTAGCGGACTCCTACGAGCAGTACTTC,CASSTLADSYEQYF
TRBV6-1,NA,TRBJ1-6,NA,TGTGCCCTCGGACTCCTGAGCTCCTATAATTCACCCCTCCACTTT,CALGLLSSYNSPLHF
TRBV5-1,NA,TRBJ1-1,NA,TGCGCCAGCAGCTTTACAGGGTCAGCCATGAACACTGAAGCTTTCTTT,CASSFTGSAMNTEAFF
TRBV5-6,NA,TRBJ1-1,NA,TGTGCCAGCAGCTTCGGACTGGCTAGGACTGAAGCTTTCTTT,CASSFGLARTEAFF
TRBV9,NA,TRBJ1-3,few,TGTGCCAGCAACCCAGGCTCTGGAAACACCATATATTTT,CASNPGSGNTIYF
TRBV6-6,TRBD1,TRBJ2-7,NA,TGTGCCAGCAGTTACCCGGGACAGGTCTACGAGCAGTACTTC,CASSYPGQVYEQYF
TRBV9,NA,TRBJ2-5,NA,TGTGCCAGCAGCGGGGCCGGAGGTCGAGAGACCCAGTACTTC,CASSGAGGRETQYF
TRBV29-1,NA,TRBJ1-1,NA,TGCGGCGTTGAAGAAACGGGGGGGCACACTGAAGCTTTCTTT,CGVEETGGHTEAFF
TRBV11-3,NA,TRBJ2-7,NA,TGTGCCAGCAGCTTCGAGGGCAGCTACGAGCAGTACTTC,CASSFEGSYEQYF
TRBV11-2,TRBD2,TRBJ2-1,NA,TGTGCCAGCAGCTTAGAGAGGACTAGCAATGAGCAGTTCTTC,CASSLERTSNEQFF
TRBV7-6,NA,TRBJ1-5,NA,TGTGCCAGCAGCTTAACCCCGCGTCAGGGCGATCAGCCCCAGCATTTT,CASSLTPRQGDQPQHF
TRBV21-1,NA,TRBJ2-7,NA,TGTGCCAGCAGCAAAGTAAACAGGGCTAGCTACGAGCAGTACTTC,CASSKVNRASYEQYF
TRBV2,NA,TRBJ1-6,NA,TGTGCCAGCAGTGAAGGGCAGTTTAATTCACCCCTCCACTTT,CASSEGQFNSPLHF
TRBV6-6,NA,TRBJ2-5,few,TGTGCCAGCAGTCCTAGGGGATCTGAGACCCAGTACTTC,CASSPRGSETQYF
TRBV29-1,TRBD1,TRBJ2-5,NA,TGCAGCGTTGACCCGGACAGGGGACACTTGTACTTC,CSVDPDRGHLYF
TRBV13,NA,TRBJ1-1,few,TGTGCCAGCAGCTTAGGCCGGGGCACTGAAGCTTTCTTT,CASSLGRGTEAFF
TRBV6-5,NA,TRBJ1-2,NA,TGTGCCAGCAGTTACAGGCCGGCAGGGAATGGCTACACCTTC,CASSYRPAGNGYTF
TRBV4-1,TRBD2,TRBJ2-5,NA,TGCGCCAGCAGCCAAGCCCTCCTAGCGGGGGGTTTTGAGACCCAGTACTTC,CASSQALLAGGFETQYF
TRBV5-6,NA,TRBJ2-7,NA,TGTGCCAGCAGCTTGGTAAACACAGACTACGAGCAGTACTTC,CASSLVNTDYEQYF
TRBV5-4,NA,TRBJ2-5,NA,TGTGCCAGCAGCTCGGACGCGGGGGCCGCCAACCAAGAGACCCAGTACTTC,CASSSDAGAANQETQYF
TRBV5-1,TRBD1,TRBJ1-5,NA,TGCGCCAGCAGCTTGGATGCAGGGGGTGATCAGCCCCAGCATTTT,CASSLDAGGDQPQHF
TRBV29-1,TRBD1,TRBJ2-7,few,TGCAGCGTTGCCTTGGGACAGGGGGCGGGCGAGCAGTACTTC,CSVALGQGAGEQYF
TRBV5-1,NA,TRBJ1-5,NA,TGCGCCAGCAGCGGGGAGGGTGGTCAGCCCCAGCATTTT,CASSGEGGQPQHF
TRBV7-2,TRBD2,TRBJ2-7,NA,TGTGCCAGCAGCTTAGGATCAACCGGGGGGGCCTACGAGCAGTACTTC,CASSLGSTGGAYEQYF
TRBV14,TRBD1,TRBJ1-1,once,TGTGCCAGCAGCCAAGCAGGGGGCTACACTGAAGCTTTCTTT,CASSQAGGYTEAFF
TRBV2,NA,TRBJ2-7,NA,TGTGCCAGCCTTTCCGGAGGGCCCCAGTACGAGCAGTACTTC,CASLSGGPQYEQYF
TRBV7-6,NA,TRBJ2-2,few,TGTGCCAGCAGCTTAGCGGCGGGGCTTGGCACCGGGGAGCTGTTTTTT,CASSLAAGLGTGELFF
TRBV25-1,TRBD1,TRBJ2-7,few,TGTGCCAGCAGTGAGACAGGGCGAAACGAGCAGTACTTC,CASSETGRNEQYF
TRBV5-1,NA,TRBJ2-7,NA,TGCGCCAGCAGCTTGAGCCGCTACGAGCAGTACTTC,CASSLSRYEQYF
TRBV15,TRBD2,TRBJ2-2,NA,TGTGCCACCGGGCGGGGGGAGAACACCGGGGAGCTGTTTTTT,CATGRGENTGELFF
TRBV2,NA,TRBJ1-5,NA,TGTGCCAGCAGGCGCCTCAGGGGAGAGAATCAGCCCCAGCATTTT,CASRRLRGENQPQHF
TRBV5-1,TRBD1,TRBJ1-6,NA,TGCGCCAGCAGCTTCGGGACAGGGTTT,CASSFGTGF
TRBV9,TRBD1,TRBJ2-7,NA,TGTGCCAGCAGCGTAGGACAGGGGGCGGGGTACGAGCAGTACTTC,CASSVGQGAGYEQYF
TRBV6-4,NA,TRBJ2-3,NA,TGTGCCAGCGCACCGCTCGCGGGGTTCCCCACAGATACGCAGTATTTT,CASAPLAGFPTDTQYF
TRBV4-1,NA,TRBJ2-1,NA,TGCGCCAGCAGCCAAGAACAGACCTCCTACAATGAGCAGTTCTTC,CASSQEQTSYNEQFF
TRBV29-1,TRBD1,TRBJ2-5,NA,TGCAGCGTTGACCCAGGGGGCCAAGAGACCCAGTACTTC,CSVDPGGQETQYF
TRBV29-1,NA,TRBJ1-2,NA,TGCAGCGCCCCGACAGGCCTTTATGGCTACACCTTC,CSAPTGLYGYTF
TRBV5-1,NA,TRBJ2-5,few,TGCGCCAGCAGCTTGTTCATCCAAGAGACCCAGTACTTC,CASSLFIQETQYF
TRBV25-1,NA,TRBJ2-2,once,TGTGCCAGCAGTGACGCAGGGCTTCACACCGGGGAGCTGTTTTTT,CASSDAGLHTGELFF
TRBV6-1,NA,TRBJ2-7,NA,TGTGCCAGCAGATTATCCGGACACAGTACCTACGAGCAGTACTTC,CASRLSGHSTYEQYF
TRBV9,NA,TRBJ1-6,few,TGTGCCAGCAGCGTAGGTCCGGGACTGACCACCTATAATTCACCCCTCCACTTT,CASSVGPGLTTYNSPLHF
TRBV5-6,TRBD2,TRBJ2-3,NA,TGTGCCAGCAGCTTGGCGGGGGGTACGCAGTATTTT,CASSLAGGTQYF
TRBV15,NA,TRBJ2-2,NA,TGTGCCACCAGCAGAGACAGGGAAACCGGGGAGCTGTTTTTT,CATSRDRETGELFF
TRBV28,NA,TRBJ2-7,NA,TGTGCCAGCACCTCCCTCGACAGGAGCTCCTACGAGCAGTACTTC,CASTSLDRSSYEQYF
TRBV10-3,NA,TRBJ1-5,few,TGTGCCATCGGGAGGAATCAGCCCCAGCATTTT,CAIGRNQPQHF
TRBV30,NA,TRBJ1-2,NA,TGTGCCTGGAGTACTGGTACCTCTAACACCTTC,CAWSTGTSNTF
TRBV9,TRBD1,TRBJ1-1,NA,TGTGCCAGCAGAAGACAGGGTGCAAAGAACACTGAAGCTTTCTTT,CASRRQGAKNTEAFF